This passage covers 17 T cell receptor beta chains from one sample sequenced in a study of radiation and T cells in renal cell carcinoma. Time point in this sample: blood 2 weeks post-SBRT. The treatment here: 15 Gy SBRT to primary tumor, nephrectomy 4 weeks later. Only in-frame clones appear in the TCRdb table, and some are missing; sequencing was by immunoSEQ multiplex PCR. The sample shows fewer than 90,000 clones, approximately 83% of them seen only once. The sequencing used blood, collected from a patient whose treatment included radiotherapy and nephrectomy. All receptors come from a woman aged 50 to 60 with renal cell carcinoma.

The chain has TRBV6-1 and TRBJ2-1; no firm D call. V lost 0 bases and J lost 12, with 9 bases in between. CDR3 length: 12 amino acids. Germline V CDR1 and CDR2: MNHNS, SASEGT. DNA for the CDR3: TGTGCCAGCAGTGAAGCGGACGGTGCGCAGTTCTTC. It codes for CASSEADGAQFF.

The chain is built from TRBV7-2 and TRBJ2-3; weak D call: TRBD1 (6 bases). V lost 0 bases and J 6 bases, leaving 10 bases between the germline ends. Germline V CDR1 and CDR2: SGHTA, FQGNSA. This CDR3 has 14 amino acids. CDR3: CASSLAGTHDTQYF. DNA of the CDR3: TGTGCCAGCAGCTTAGCGGGGACACACGATACGCAGTATTTT.

The chain carries TRBV7-2 and TRBJ2-2; 8 bases are shared with TRBD2. The CDR3 sequence is 15 residues long. CDR1 is SGHTA, CDR2 FQGNSA, per germline. With 2 bases clipped from V and 6 bases from J, the junction kept 5 bases outside the gene matches. DNA of the CDR3: TGTGCCAGCAGCTTAACTAGCGGAGTCCCCGGGGAGCTGTTTTTT. The encoded protein is CASSLTSGVPGELFF.

The chain couples TRBV19 to TRBJ1-2, with D perhaps matching TRBD1 (6 bases). The length of the CDR3 is 16 residues. The ends were cut back, 7 bases at V and 2 bases at J, with 20 bases in the middle. Germline CDR1 and CDR2: LNHDA and SQIVND (reference sequence). CDR3: CASIRGIQGFNYGYTF. The CDR3 nucleotides read TGTGCCAGTATTAGGGGAATACAGGGTTTCAACTATGGCTACACCTTC.

The rearrangement links TRBV5-4 to TRBJ1-1; D is unclear. V lost 0 bases and J lost 1, with 10 bases in between. This CDR3 comprises 15 residues. The germline CDR1 and CDR2 sequences are SGHNT and YYREEE (reference sequence). Here the CDR3 reads CASSLALLSNTEAFF. CDR3 nucleotides: TGTGCCAGCAGCTTGGCCCTTTTATCGAACACTGAAGCTTTCTTT.

This sequence joins TRBV11-2 and TRBJ2-7, with D maybe TRBD1 (5 bases). CDR3 length: 15 amino acids. CDR1 SGHAT and CDR2 FQNNGV come from the germline V gene. V was cut by 0 bases and J by 5 bases, with 14 bases left in between. Here the CDR3 DNA reads TGTGCCAGCAGCTTAGATCAGGGCCTTTGGAACGAGCAGTACTTC. Translated: CASSLDQGLWNEQYF.

The chain carries TRBV11-3 and TRBJ2-2; maybe TRBD2 (5 bases). The CDR3 loop spans 14 amino acids. Looked up from germline, CDR1 is SGHNT and CDR2 is YENEEA. Trimming removed 5 bases from V and 4 bases from J, with 11 bases in between. The CDR3 region has the DNA TGTGCCAGCAGCGTCGGGATGGGCACCGGGGAGCTGTTTTTT. Translating it yields CASSVGMGTGELFF.

J is TRBJ2-7 and V is TRBV4-2; D is ambiguous. V dropped 5 bases and J dropped 3 bases, with 11 bases sitting between them. CDR1 and CDR2 from the germline V gene are LGHNA and YNFKEQ. This CDR3 is built from 13 residues. CDR3 coding DNA: TGTGCCAGCAGCGGCCTAGTAGGCTACGAGCAGTACTTC. Translation gives CASSGLVGYEQYF.

The chain links TRBV23-1 to TRBJ2-7; TRBD2 agrees at 7 bases. TRBV23-1 is flagged as an ORF with uncertain function. The CDR3 runs to 16 residues. V trimming: 0 bases; J trimming: 0 bases; junction bases outside the gene matches: 5. The CDR3 coding sequence is TGCGCCAGCAGTCAATCGGGAGGGACCAGCTCCTACGAGCAGTACTTC. Amino acid sequence: CASSQSGGTSSYEQYF.

This rearrangement joins TRBV28 to TRBJ1-5; TRBD1 is a possible D gene (6 bases). This CDR3 comprises 15 residues. Between the trimmed V and J ends, which lost 4 bases and 3 bases, there was a span of 13 bases. Germline lookup yields CDR1 MDHEN and CDR2 SYDVKM. CDR3 bases: TGTGCCAGCAGTTCGATACAGGGAGACAATCAGCCCCAGCATTTT. Its translation: CASSSIQGDNQPQHF.

V is TRBV11-2 and J is TRBJ1-1; no reliable D call. Trimming took 5 bases from V and 11 from J, leaving 15 bases between them. The CDR3 runs to 12 residues. The germline gives CDR1 SGHAT, CDR2 FQNNGV. The CDR3 here is CASSLDGIGAFF. The CDR3 nucleotides are TGTGCCAGCAGCCTTGATGGGATCGGGGCTTTCTTT.

The J gene is TRBJ2-4, the V gene TRBV2; TRBD1 matches 7 bases. The V segment lost 6 bases and the J segment 10 bases; nucleotides outside the gene matches: 6. Per the germline V gene, CDR1 is SNHLY and CDR2 is FYNNEI. The CDR3 is 12 amino acids. CDR3 amino acids: CASRTGIRIQYF. The CDR3 region has the DNA TGTGCCAGCAGGACAGGGATTCGGATTCAGTACTTC.

The chain is built from TRBV5-6 and TRBJ2-5; D might be TRBD2 (6 bases). This CDR3 comprises 14 residues. CDR1 and CDR2 (germline): SGHDT, YYEEEE. The V gene lost 1 base and the J gene lost 0 bases, with 7 bases spanning the gap. The DNA for the CDR3 is TGTGCCAGCAGCTTGTGGGGGGACCAAGAGACCCAGTACTTC. The encoded protein is CASSLWGDQETQYF. Full variable domain (remainder filled in from reference TRBV5-6 and TRBJ2-5): DAGVTQSPTHLIKTRGQQVTLRCSPKSGHDTVSWYQQALGQGPQFIFQYYEEEERQRGNFPDRFSGHQFPNYSSELNVNALLLGDSALYLCASSLWGDQETQYFGPGTRLLVL.

The rearrangement links TRBV19 to TRBJ2-1; the match to TRBD2 covers 7 bases. With 3 bases clipped from V and 4 bases from J, the junction kept 12 bases outside the gene matches. Germline CDR1 reads LNHDA; CDR2 reads SQIVND (reference sequence). The CDR3 covers 17 residues. CDR3: CASSILRLADVYNEQFF. The CDR3 DNA reads as TGTGCCAGTAGTATTCTGCGGCTAGCGGACGTATACAATGAGCAGTTCTTC.

The CDR3 nucleotides are TGTGCCAGCAGCTTGGCCTTTAGGAGCGAGACCCAGTACTTC. Amino acids: CASSLAFRSETQYF. The gene calls are TRBV5-6 and TRBJ2-5, with D unresolved. Deletions cut 0 bases from V and 5 bases from J, with 11 bases between. The length of the CDR3 is 14 residues. Germline CDR1 is SGHDT and CDR2 is YYEEEE.

The chain joins TRBV30 to TRBJ1-5; D unresolved. CDR3 size: 14 residues. Germline assignment: CDR1 GTSNPN and CDR2 SVGIG (reference sequence). V lost 5 bases and J lost 2, with 13 bases in between. The CDR3 region is CAWSVTAGNQPQHF. DNA for the CDR3: TGTGCCTGGTCCGTTACAGCGGGCAATCAGCCCCAGCATTTT.

The J gene is TRBJ2-1, the V gene TRBV6-5, with a possible D match to TRBD2 (5 bases). Germline V lookup: CDR1 MNHEY, CDR2 SVGAGI. CDR3 length: 13 amino acids. V was trimmed by 6 bases and J by 9 bases, leaving 15 bases between them. The CDR3 here is CASSPFRRGEQFF. In DNA form, the CDR3 reads TGTGCCAGCAGCCCCTTTCGCCGGGGTGAGCAGTTCTTC.